A single sample is the source of the 20 T cell receptor beta chains below, sequenced in a study of blood T cell dynamics during melanoma immunotherapy. Clones were read by immunoSEQ multiplex PCR, and TCRdb kept only the in-frame ones, dropping some. Of approximately 11,000 clones listed, less than 90% are singletons. Time point reported: pre-treatment baseline. The specimen was blood, collected from a patient treated with checkpoint blockade. The receptors shown here come from a human donor with melanoma.

V gene TRBV27 combines with J gene TRBJ2-7; D is undetermined. CDR1 is MNHEY and CDR2 is SMNVEV in the germline V gene (reference sequence). V was cut by 5 bases and J by 5 bases, with 19 bases left in between. The CDR3 is made up of 15 amino acids. CDR3 sequence reads: CASSPPGPRFHEQYF. As DNA, the CDR3 is TGTGCCAGCAGTCCACCCGGGCCAAGGTTCCACGAGCAGTACTTC.

By share of the sample, this clone is medium-sized. The chain uses TRBV28 and TRBJ2-7, with TRBD2 as a possible D gene (6 bases). This CDR3 is 12 amino acids long. Germline V lookup: CDR1 MDHEN, CDR2 SYDVKM. Trimming pared 6 bases from V and 6 bases from J, leaving 12 bases between. CDR3 residues: CASSLLATEQYF. CDR3 in DNA: TGTGCCAGCAGCCTCCTAGCGACCGAGCAGTACTTC.

V gene TRBV28 combines with J gene TRBJ1-4; 8 positions agree with TRBD1. The CDR3 spans 14 residues. V was pared by 5 bases and J by 8 bases, with 7 bases of the junction left unmatched. Per the germline V gene, CDR1 is MDHEN and CDR2 is SYDVKM. The DNA for the CDR3 is TGTGCCAGCAGTGAACCCAGGGGGCTCGAAAAACTGTTTTTT. Its protein is CASSEPRGLEKLFF.

This chain joins TRBV19 and TRBJ1-2, with 10 bases lining up with TRBD1. With V trimmed by 4 bases and J by 7 bases, 6 bases remained unmatched. Germline V gene sequence: CDR1 LNHDA, CDR2 SQIVND (reference sequence). This CDR3 contains 14 residues. DNA for the CDR3: TGTGCCAGTAGTACCGACAGGGGGCAAAGTGGCTACACCTTC. It encodes CASSTDRGQSGYTF.

This clone was detected only a few times. The J gene is TRBJ2-3, the V gene TRBV27; 7 nucleotides agree with TRBD1. The V segment lost 4 bases and the J segment 1 base; nucleotides outside the gene matches: 5. Germline CDR1 is MNHEY and CDR2 is SMNVEV (reference sequence). This CDR3 has 15 amino acids. As DNA, the CDR3 is TGTGCCAGCAGTTCACAGGGGTGGGGCACAGATACGCAGTATTTT. It is translated as CASSSQGWGTDTQYF.

This clone turned up a few times. V and J are TRBV5-6 and TRBJ1-2, with 7 positions matching TRBD1. CDR1 and CDR2 from the germline V gene are SGHDT and YYEEEE. V shed 0 bases and J 12 bases; nucleotides not matched to a gene: 5. This CDR3 is built from 12 residues. CDR3 amino acids: CASSLVTGADTF. In nucleotides, the CDR3 is TGTGCCAGCAGCTTGGTTACAGGGGCTGACACCTTC.

This chain joins TRBV5-4 and TRBJ2-2; the D gene is possibly TRBD1 (6 bases). This CDR3 spans 17 amino acids. CDR1 SGHNT and CDR2 YYREEE come from the germline V gene (reference sequence). V lost 4 bases, J lost 7 bases, and 23 bases lay in between. As DNA, the CDR3 is TGTGCCAGCAGCCTGGGGGTATATAGGGGGATCGGCGGGGAGCTGTTTTTT. As protein: CASSLGVYRGIGGELFF.

The genes are TRBV18 and TRBJ1-1; 9 bases align to TRBD1. The germline CDR1 and CDR2 sequences are KGHSH and LQKENI. The CDR3 spans 14 residues. Trimming at V came to 6 bases and at J to 5 bases, leaving 7 bases not matched to a gene. The CDR3 coding sequence is TGTGCCAGCTCTTCGGACAGGGGAAATACTGAAGCTTTCTTT. As protein: CASSSDRGNTEAFF. The entire variable domain, with the rest obtained from reference TRBV18 and TRBJ1-1, is as follows: NAGVMQNPRHLVRRRGQEARLRCSPMKGHSHVYWYRQLPEEGLKFMVYLQKENIIDESGMPKERFSAEFPKEGPSILRIQQVVRGDSAAYFCASSSDRGNTEAFFGQGTRLTVV.

This clone was observed a single time. J is TRBJ1-6 and V is TRBV11-2, with no clear D. The CDR3 sequence is 16 residues long. Per germline, CDR1 SGHAT and CDR2 FQNNGV. Trimming pared 1 base from V and 7 bases from J, leaving 14 bases between. The CDR3 sequence is CASSLGTGRYNSPLHF. The CDR3 coding sequence is TGTGCCAGCAGCTTAGGGACCGGCCGCTACAATTCACCCCTCCACTTT.

The chain employs TRBV27 and TRBJ2-7, with D possibly TRBD1 on 6 matching bases. Looked up from germline, CDR1 is MNHEY and CDR2 is SMNVEV (reference sequence). This CDR3 has 15 amino acids. V was shortened by 6 bases and J by 5 bases, with 20 bases between the two germline ends. The CDR3 DNA sequence: TGTGCCAGCAGCTATTTGGACAGCCTGGACCACGAGCAGTACTTC. This sequence encodes CASSYLDSLDHEQYF.

With respect to this clone: Other nucleotide sequences in the sample specify the same CDR3. The chain joins TRBV6-5 to TRBJ2-5; D call uncertain. In germline, CDR1 is MNHEY, CDR2 SVGAGI. V lost 2 bases, J lost 5 bases, and 3 bases lay in between. This CDR3 is 11 amino acids long. Written as DNA, the CDR3 is TGTGCCAGCAGTTACGGGGAGACCCAGTACTTC. Protein product: CASSYGETQYF.

This chain uses TRBV30 with TRBJ2-7; 8 positions match TRBD1. Germline CDR1 and CDR2: GTSNPN and SVGIG (reference sequence). V lost 3 bases, J lost 5 bases, and 3 bases stayed unmatched. The CDR3 covers 12 residues. CDR3 residues: CAWSAGGNEQYF. In DNA form, the CDR3 reads TGTGCCTGGAGCGCAGGGGGCAACGAGCAGTACTTC.

On this clone: The junction does not match germline at one end; this may be a read error. This sequence joins TRBV15 and TRBJ1-2; D not certain. Germline-derived CDR1 and CDR2 are LNHNV and YYDKDF (reference sequence). The length of the CDR3 is 15 residues. The CDR3 coding sequence is TGTGCCGCCAGCAGAGATGTGGGATTTTTCGATGGCTACACCTTC. This translates into CAASRDVGFFDGYTF.

This clone has a handful of counts. The chain has TRBV2 and TRBJ1-5; D possibly corresponds to TRBD1 (5 bases). The CDR3 runs to 13 residues. Germline-derived CDR1 and CDR2 are SNHLY and FYNNEI. V gave up 5 bases and J gave up 11 bases, with 16 bases separating them. The CDR3 coding sequence is TGTGCCAGCAGTCCCGGGACCGCAGTCGCCCAGCATTTT. Amino acid sequence: CASSPGTAVAQHF.

V gene TRBV29-1 combines with J gene TRBJ2-5, with D uncertain. The germline gives CDR1 SQVTM, CDR2 ANQGSEA. CDR3 size: 13 residues. Trimming cost V 1 base and J 1 base, with 7 bases left between them. In nucleotides, the CDR3 is TGCAGCGTTGAAGGGTCGGTCCAAGAGACCCAGTACTTC. This encodes CSVEGSVQETQYF.

V gene TRBV5-6 combines with J gene TRBJ1-3; D remains ambiguous. This CDR3 spans 13 amino acids. From germline, CDR1 is SGHDT and CDR2 YYEEEE. V was cut by 3 bases and J by 0 bases, with 4 bases left in between. The CDR3, as DNA: TGTGCCAGCAGCTCCCTCTCTGGAAACACCATATATTTT. Its protein product is CASSSLSGNTIYF.

This clone occurred once. The V call is TRBV11-1, the J call TRBJ2-7; D perhaps matches TRBD2 (6 bases). The V end was cut by 3 bases, the J end by 0 bases, with 12 bases between. CDR3 length: 15 amino acids. Germline V lookup: CDR1 SGHAT, CDR2 FQDESV (reference sequence). The CDR3 loop is CASSFRSSDSYEQYF. In DNA, the CDR3 is TGTGCCAGCAGCTTTCGGTCTAGCGACTCCTACGAGCAGTACTTC.

The V call is TRBV5-4, the J call TRBJ2-1; 9 bases fit TRBD2. CDR1 is SGHNT and CDR2 is YYREEE in the germline V gene (reference sequence). This CDR3 spans 15 amino acids. J was trimmed by 6 bases and V by 4 bases; bases with no gene match: 8. This CDR3 is CASSDSGGLLNEQFF. The CDR3 coding sequence is TGTGCCAGCAGCGACAGCGGGGGGCTCCTCAATGAGCAGTTCTTC. Full variable domain (missing parts from reference TRBV5-4 and TRBJ2-1): ETGVTQSPTHLIKTRGQQVTLRCSSQSGHNTVSWYQQALGQGPQFIFQYYREEENGRGNFPPRFSGLQFPNYSSELNVNALELDDSALYLCASSDSGGLLNEQFFGPGTRLTVL.

This clone was seen only once. This rearrangement joins TRBV2 to TRBJ2-5; D perhaps matches TRBD1 (6 bases). V gave up 6 bases and J gave up 4 bases, with 15 bases separating them. The germline gives CDR1 SNHLY, CDR2 FYNNEI. The CDR3 loop spans 14 amino acids. The CDR3 reads CASSVQGGLETQYF. The CDR3, as DNA: TGTGCCAGCAGCGTTCAAGGGGGTCTAGAGACCCAGTACTTC.

This chain uses TRBV10-3 with TRBJ1-1; D unclear. Germline CDR1 is ENHRY and CDR2 is SYGVKD. V was cut by 0 bases and J by 5 bases, with 7 bases left in between. The CDR3 is 13 amino acids. Written as DNA, the CDR3 is TGTGCCATCAGTGAGTCATCGGGAACTGAAGCTTTCTTT. Encoded protein: CAISESSGTEAFF.